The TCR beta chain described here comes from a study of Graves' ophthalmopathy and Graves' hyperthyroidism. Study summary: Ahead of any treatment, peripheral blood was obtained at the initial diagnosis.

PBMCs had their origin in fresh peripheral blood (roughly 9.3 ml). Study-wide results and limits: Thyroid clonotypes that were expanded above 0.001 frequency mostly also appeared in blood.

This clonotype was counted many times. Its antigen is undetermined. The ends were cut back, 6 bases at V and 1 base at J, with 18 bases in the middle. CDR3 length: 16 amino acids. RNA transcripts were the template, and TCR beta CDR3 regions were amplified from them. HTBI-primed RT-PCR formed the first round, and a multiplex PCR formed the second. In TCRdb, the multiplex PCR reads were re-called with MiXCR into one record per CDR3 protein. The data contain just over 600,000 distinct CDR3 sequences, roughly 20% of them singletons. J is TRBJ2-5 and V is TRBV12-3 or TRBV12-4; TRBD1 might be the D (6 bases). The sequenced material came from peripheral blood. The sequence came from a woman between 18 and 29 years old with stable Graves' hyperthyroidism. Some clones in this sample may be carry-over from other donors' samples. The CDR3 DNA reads TGTGCCAGCAGCCATTACCGCTGGGACACCCAAGAGACCCAGTACTTC. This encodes CASSHYRWDTQETQYF.